This T cell receptor (beta chain) was sequenced in a study of control samples from healthy donors and cancer patients. Generated by immunoSEQ multiplex PCR, the TCRdb table keeps only in-frame clones and is missing some. The table records some 120,000 clones, around 87% of them present only once. Germline CDR1 is SNHLY and CDR2 is FYNNEI. V lost 6 bases, J lost 1 base, and 9 bases lay in between. CDR3 size: 14 residues. The material sequenced was blood. The chain is built from TRBV2 and TRBJ2-2; D possibly corresponds to TRBD1 (6 bases). This TCR was sampled from a man in his forties or fifties in good health. This chain's CDR3 is CASSETGNTGELFF. CDR3 nucleotides: TGTGCCAGCAGCGAGACAGGGAACACCGGGGAGCTGTTTTTT.